This T cell receptor beta chain was found in a study of cytomegalovirus exposure and HLA in healthy donors. V lost 2 bases to trimming and J lost 7 bases; unmatched junction nucleotides: 4. The CDR3 totals 14 residues. Germline CDR1 LNHDA, CDR2 SQIVND (reference sequence). About this clone: Its target is unknown.

The protocol was immunoSEQ multiplex PCR, while the TCRdb copy is restricted to in-frame clones and leaves out a portion. There are 150,000 to 200,000 clones in the sample; about 96% occur only once, and more than 0.7% lies in the top ten. Notes on the study in general: Researchers reported that a few CMV-associated chains were confirmed in vitro as CMV antigen-specific.

The sample consisted of PBMCs. The sequence derives from a woman aged 18-30 years in good health and CMV-seronegative. This chain uses TRBV19 with TRBJ1-4, with TRBD1 matching 7 bases. The CDR3 region is CASSIIQGGEKLFF. Written as DNA, the CDR3 is TGTGCCAGTAGTATAATTCAGGGGGGTGAAAAACTGTTTTTT.